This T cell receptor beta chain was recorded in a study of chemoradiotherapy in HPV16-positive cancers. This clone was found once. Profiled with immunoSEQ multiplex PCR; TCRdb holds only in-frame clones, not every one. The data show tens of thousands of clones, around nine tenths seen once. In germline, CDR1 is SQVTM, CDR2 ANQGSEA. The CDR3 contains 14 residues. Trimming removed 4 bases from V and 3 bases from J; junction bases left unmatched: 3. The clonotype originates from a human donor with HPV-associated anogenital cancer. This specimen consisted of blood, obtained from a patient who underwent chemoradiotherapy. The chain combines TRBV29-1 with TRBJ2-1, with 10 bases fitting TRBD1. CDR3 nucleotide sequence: TGCAGCGTTGTGGGACAGGGGTTCTACAATGAGCAGTTCTTC. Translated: CSVVGQGFYNEQFF.